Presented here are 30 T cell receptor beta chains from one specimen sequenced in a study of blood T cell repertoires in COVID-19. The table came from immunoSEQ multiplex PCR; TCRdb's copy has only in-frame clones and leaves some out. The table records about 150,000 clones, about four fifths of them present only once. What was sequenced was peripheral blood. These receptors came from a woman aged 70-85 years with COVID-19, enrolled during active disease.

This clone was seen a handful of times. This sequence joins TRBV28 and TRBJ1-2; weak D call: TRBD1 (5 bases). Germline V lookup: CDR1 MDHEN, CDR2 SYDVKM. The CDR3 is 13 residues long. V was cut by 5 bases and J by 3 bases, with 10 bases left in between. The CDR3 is CASSPSGDYGYTF. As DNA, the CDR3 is TGTGCCAGCAGTCCCTCGGGGGACTATGGCTACACCTTC.

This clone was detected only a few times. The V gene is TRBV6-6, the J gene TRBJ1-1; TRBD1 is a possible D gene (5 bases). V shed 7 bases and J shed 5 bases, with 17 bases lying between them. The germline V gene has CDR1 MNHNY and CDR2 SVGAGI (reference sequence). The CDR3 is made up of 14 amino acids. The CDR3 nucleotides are TGTGCCAGCACCCAAGGAGGGGTAGAAACTGAAGCTTTCTTT. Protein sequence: CASTQGGVETEAFF.

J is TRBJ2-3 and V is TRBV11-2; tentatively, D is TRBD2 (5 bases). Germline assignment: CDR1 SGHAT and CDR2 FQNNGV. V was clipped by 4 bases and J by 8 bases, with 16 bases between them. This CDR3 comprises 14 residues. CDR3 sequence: CASSSLPRSGTQYF. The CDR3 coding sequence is TGTGCCAGCAGCTCCCTCCCCCGAAGCGGTACGCAGTATTTT. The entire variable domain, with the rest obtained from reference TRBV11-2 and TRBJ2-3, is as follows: EAGVAQSPRYKIIEKRQSVAFWCNPISGHATLYWYQQILGQGPKLLIQFQNNGVVDDSQLPKDRFSAERLKGVDSTLKIQPAKLEDSAVYLCASSSLPRSGTQYFGPGTRLTVL.

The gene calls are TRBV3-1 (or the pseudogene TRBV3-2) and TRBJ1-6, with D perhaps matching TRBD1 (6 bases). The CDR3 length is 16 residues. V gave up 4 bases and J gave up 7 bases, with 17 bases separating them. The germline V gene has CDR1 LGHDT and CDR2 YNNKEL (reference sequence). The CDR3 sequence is CASSLNQGSGNSPLHF. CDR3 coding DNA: TGTGCCAGCAGCCTTAACCAGGGGAGTGGGAATTCACCCCTCCACTTT.

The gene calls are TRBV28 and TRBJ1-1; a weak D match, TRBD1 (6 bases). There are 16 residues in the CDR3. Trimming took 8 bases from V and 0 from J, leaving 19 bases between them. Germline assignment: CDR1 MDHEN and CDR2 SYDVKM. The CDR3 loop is CASYRAENLLNTEAFF. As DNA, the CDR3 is TGTGCCAGCTACAGGGCCGAAAACCTCCTGAACACTGAAGCTTTCTTT. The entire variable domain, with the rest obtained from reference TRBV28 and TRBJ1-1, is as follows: DVKVTQSSRYLVKRTGEKVFLECVQDMDHENMFWYRQDPGLGLRLIYFSYDVKMKEKGDIPEGYSVSREKKERFSLILESASTNQTSMYLCASYRAENLLNTEAFFGQGTRLTVV.

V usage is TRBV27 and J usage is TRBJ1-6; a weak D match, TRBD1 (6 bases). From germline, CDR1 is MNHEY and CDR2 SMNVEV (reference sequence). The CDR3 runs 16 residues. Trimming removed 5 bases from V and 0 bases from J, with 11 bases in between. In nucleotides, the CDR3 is TGTGCCAGCAGTGACCTACAGGGCTCCTATAATTCACCCCTCCACTTT. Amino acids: CASSDLQGSYNSPLHF.

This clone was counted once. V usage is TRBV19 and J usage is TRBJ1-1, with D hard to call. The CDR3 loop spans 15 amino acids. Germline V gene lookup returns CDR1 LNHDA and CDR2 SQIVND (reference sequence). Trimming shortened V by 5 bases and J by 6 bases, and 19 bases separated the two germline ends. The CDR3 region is CASSPVSGKLPEAFF. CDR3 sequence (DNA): TGTGCCAGTAGTCCTGTTTCGGGGAAACTACCTGAAGCTTTCTTT.

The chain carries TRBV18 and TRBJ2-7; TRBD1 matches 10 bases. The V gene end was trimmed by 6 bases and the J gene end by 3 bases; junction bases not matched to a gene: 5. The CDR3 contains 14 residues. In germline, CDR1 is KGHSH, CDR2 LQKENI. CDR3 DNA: TGTGCCAGCTCGAGGGACAGGGGTCTCTACGAGCAGTACTTC. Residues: CASSRDRGLYEQYF.

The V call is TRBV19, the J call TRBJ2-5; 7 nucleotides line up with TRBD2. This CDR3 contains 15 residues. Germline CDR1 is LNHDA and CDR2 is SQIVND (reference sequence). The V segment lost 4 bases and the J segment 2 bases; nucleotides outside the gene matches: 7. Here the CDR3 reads CASSKLAGQQETQYF. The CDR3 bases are TGTGCCAGTAGTAAGTTAGCGGGTCAACAAGAGACCCAGTACTTC.

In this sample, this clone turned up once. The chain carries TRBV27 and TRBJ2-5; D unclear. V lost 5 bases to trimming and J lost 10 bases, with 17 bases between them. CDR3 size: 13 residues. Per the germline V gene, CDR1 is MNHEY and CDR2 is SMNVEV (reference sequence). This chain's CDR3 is CASSPSTHSSQYF. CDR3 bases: TGTGCCAGCAGTCCCTCTACCCATTCGAGCCAGTACTTC.

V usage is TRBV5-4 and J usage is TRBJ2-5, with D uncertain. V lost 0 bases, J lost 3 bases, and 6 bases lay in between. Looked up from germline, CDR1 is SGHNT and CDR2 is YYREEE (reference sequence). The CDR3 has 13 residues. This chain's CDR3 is CASSLDRKETQYF. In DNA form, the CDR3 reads TGTGCCAGCAGCTTGGACAGAAAAGAGACCCAGTACTTC.

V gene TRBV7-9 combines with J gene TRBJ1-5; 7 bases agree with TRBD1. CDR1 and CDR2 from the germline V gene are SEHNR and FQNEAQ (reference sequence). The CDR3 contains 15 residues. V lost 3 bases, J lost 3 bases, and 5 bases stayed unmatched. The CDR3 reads CASSFGTANNQPQHF. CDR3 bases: TGTGCCAGCAGCTTCGGGACAGCGAACAATCAGCCCCAGCATTTT. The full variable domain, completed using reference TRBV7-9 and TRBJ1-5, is DTGVSQNPRHKITKRGQNVTFRCDPISEHNRLYWYRQTLGQGPEFLTYFQNEAQLEKSRLLSDRFSAERPKGSFSTLEIQRTEQGDSAMYLCASSFGTANNQPQHFGDGTRLSIL.

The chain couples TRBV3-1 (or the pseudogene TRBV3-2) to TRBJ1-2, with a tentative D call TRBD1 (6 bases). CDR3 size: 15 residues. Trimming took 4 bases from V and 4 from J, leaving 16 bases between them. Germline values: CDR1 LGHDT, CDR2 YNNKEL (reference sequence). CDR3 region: CASSPSPRGSYGYTF. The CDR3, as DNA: TGTGCCAGCAGCCCTAGCCCCAGGGGCTCCTATGGCTACACCTTC.

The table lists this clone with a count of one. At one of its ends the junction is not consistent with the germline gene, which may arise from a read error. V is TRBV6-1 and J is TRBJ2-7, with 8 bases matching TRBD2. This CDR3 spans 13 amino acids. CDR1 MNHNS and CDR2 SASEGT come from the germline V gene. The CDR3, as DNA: TGTGCCAGCAGTGAAGCAGTTGGCGGGAGGCGTCTATTC. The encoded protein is CASSEAVGGRRLF.

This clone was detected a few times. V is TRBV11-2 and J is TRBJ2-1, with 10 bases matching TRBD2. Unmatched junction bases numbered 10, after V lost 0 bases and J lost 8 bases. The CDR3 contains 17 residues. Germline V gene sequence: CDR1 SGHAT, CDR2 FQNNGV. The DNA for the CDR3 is TGTGCCAGCAGCTTAGACCCAAGCGGGGGGGCCGGGGATGAGCAGTTCTTC. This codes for CASSLDPSGGAGDEQFF.

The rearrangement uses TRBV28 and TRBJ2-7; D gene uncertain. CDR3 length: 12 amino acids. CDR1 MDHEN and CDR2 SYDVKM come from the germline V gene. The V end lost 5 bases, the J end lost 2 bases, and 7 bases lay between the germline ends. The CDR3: CASSPPAYEQYF. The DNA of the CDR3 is TGTGCCAGCAGTCCCCCGGCCTACGAGCAGTACTTC.

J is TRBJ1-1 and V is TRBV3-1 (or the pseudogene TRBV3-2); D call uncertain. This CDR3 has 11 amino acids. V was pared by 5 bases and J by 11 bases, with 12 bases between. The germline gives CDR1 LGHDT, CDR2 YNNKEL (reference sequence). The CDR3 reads CASSSGYEAFF. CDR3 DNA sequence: TGTGCCAGCAGCTCCGGGTACGAGGCTTTCTTT.

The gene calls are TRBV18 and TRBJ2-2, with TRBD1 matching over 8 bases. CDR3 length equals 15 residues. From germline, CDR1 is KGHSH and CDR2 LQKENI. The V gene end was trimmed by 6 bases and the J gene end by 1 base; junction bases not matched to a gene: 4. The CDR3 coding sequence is TGTGCCAGCTCGATCGGGACAGGGAACACCGGGGAGCTGTTTTTT. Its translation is CASSIGTGNTGELFF.

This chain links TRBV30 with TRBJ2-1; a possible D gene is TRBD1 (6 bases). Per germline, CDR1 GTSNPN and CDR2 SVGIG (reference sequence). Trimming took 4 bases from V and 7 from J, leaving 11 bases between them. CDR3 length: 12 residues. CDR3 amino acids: CAWTLGGNEQFF. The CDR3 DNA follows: TGTGCCTGGACTTTAGGGGGAAATGAGCAGTTCTTC.

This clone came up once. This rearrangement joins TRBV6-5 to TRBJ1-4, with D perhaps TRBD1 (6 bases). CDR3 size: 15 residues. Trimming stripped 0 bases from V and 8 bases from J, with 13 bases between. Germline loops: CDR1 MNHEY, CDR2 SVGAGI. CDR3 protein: CASSYSTGWGEKLFF. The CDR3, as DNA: TGTGCCAGCAGTTACTCGACAGGCTGGGGGGAAAAACTGTTTTTT.

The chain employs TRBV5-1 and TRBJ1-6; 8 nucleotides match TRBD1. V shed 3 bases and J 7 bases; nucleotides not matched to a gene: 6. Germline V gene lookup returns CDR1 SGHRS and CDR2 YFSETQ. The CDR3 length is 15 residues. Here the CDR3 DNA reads TGCGCCAGCAGCTCACAGGGGGTTAAGAATTCACCCCTCCACTTT. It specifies CASSSQGVKNSPLHF.

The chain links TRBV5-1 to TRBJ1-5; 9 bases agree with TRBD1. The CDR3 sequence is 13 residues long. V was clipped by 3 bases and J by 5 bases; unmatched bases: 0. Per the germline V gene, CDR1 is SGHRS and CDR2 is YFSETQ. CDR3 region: CASSWTGDQPQHF. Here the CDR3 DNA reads TGCGCCAGCAGCTGGACAGGGGATCAGCCCCAGCATTTT.

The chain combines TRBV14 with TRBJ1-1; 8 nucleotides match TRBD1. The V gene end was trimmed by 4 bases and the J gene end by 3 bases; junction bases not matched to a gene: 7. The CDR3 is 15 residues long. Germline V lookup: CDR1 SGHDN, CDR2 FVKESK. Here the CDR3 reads CASSLRTGRHTEAFF. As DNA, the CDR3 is TGTGCCAGCAGCCTCCGGACAGGGAGGCACACTGAAGCTTTCTTT.

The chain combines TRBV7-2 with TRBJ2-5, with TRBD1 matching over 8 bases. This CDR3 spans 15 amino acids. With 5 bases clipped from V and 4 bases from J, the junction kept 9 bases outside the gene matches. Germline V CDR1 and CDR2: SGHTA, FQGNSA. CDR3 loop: CASSPVSTGGETQYF. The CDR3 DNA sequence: TGTGCCAGCAGCCCAGTGAGTACAGGGGGAGAGACCCAGTACTTC. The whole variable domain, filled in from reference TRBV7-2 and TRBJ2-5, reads GAGVSQSPSNKVTEKGKDVELRCDPISGHTALYWYRQSLGQGLEFLIYFQGNSAPDKSGLPSDRFSAERTGGSVSTLTIQRTQQEDSAVYLCASSPVSTGGETQYFGPGTRLLVL.

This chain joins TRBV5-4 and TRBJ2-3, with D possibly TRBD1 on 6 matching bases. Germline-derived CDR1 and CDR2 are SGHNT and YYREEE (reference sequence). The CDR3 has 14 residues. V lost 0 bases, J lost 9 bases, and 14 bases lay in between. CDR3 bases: TGTGCCAGCAGCTTGGAAAGGGGGAAGCTCACGCAGTATTTT. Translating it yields CASSLERGKLTQYF.

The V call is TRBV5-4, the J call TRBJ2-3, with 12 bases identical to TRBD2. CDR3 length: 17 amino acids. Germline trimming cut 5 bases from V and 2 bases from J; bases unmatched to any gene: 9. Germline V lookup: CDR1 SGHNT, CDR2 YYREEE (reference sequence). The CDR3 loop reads CASSSGTSGRNTDTQYF. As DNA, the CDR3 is TGTGCCAGCAGTTCCGGGACTAGCGGGCGAAACACAGATACGCAGTATTTT.

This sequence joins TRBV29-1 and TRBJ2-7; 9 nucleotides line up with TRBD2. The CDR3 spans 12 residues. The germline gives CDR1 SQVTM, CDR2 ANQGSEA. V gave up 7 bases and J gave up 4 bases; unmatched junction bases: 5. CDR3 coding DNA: TGCAGCGCCCAGGGACTAGCTTACGAGCAGTACTTC. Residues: CSAQGLAYEQYF.

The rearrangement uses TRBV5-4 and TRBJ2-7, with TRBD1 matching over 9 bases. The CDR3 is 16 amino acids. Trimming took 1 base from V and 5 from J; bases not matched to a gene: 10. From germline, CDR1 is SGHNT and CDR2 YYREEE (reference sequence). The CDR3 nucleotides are TGTGCCAGCAGCTTGACCGGGACAGGGAGCGTTCACGAGCAGTACTTC. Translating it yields CASSLTGTGSVHEQYF. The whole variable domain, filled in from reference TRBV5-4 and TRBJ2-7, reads ETGVTQSPTHLIKTRGQQVTLRCSSQSGHNTVSWYQQALGQGPQFIFQYYREEENGRGNFPPRFSGLQFPNYSSELNVNALELDDSALYLCASSLTGTGSVHEQYFGPGTRLTVT.

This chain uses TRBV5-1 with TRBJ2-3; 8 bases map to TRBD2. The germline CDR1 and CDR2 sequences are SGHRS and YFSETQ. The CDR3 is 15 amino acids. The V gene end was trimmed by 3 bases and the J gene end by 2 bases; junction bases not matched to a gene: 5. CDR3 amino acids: CASSSVAGYTDTQYF. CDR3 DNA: TGCGCCAGCAGCTCCGTAGCGGGGTACACAGATACGCAGTATTTT.

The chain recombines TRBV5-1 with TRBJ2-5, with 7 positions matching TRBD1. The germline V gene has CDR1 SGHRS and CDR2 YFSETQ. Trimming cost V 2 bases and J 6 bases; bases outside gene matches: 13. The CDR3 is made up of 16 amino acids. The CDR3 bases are TGCGCCAGCAGCTTACAAGCCCAGACAGGGACGCAGACCCAGTACTTC. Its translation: CASSLQAQTGTQTQYF.